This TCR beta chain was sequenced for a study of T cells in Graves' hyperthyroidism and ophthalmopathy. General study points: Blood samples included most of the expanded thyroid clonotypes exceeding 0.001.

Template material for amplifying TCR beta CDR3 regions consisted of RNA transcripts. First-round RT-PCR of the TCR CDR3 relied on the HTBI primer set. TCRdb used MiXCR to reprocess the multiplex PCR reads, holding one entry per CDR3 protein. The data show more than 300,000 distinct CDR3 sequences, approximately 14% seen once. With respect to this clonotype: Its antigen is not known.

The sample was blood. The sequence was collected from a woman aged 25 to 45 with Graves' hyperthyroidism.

DNA of the CDR3: TGCAGTGCTAGGGCGGAACTAGCGGGAGGGCCGTACGGGGAGCTGTTTTTT. As protein: CSARAELAGGPYGELFF. This rearrangement joins TRBV20-1 to TRBJ2-2, with TRBD2 identical over 13 bases. Germline assignment: CDR1 DFQATT and CDR2 SNEGSKA (reference sequence). V shed 3 bases, J shed 7 bases, and the junction held 11 bases outside the gene matches. The CDR3 has 17 residues.